The sequence of this T cell receptor beta chain was determined in a study of cytomegalovirus exposure and HLA in healthy donors (dated by TCRdb to the late 2010s). Regarding the research as a whole: According to an earlier analysis of 587 of the donors, about 179 million T cells yielded roughly 110 million unique TCR beta sequences and approximately 300 Gb of sequence data. Class I and class II HLA loci were covered by the typing at four-digit resolution. All discovery cohort repertoires had been generated using a single sequencing platform. Besides the first cohort of roughly 640 subjects, a separate validation cohort made up of some 110 different subjects was used. Roughly five DR-DQ haplotypes were handled as single units for association and clustering, since linkage in the cohort was strong. A later analysis re-examined previously published TCR beta repertoires from 610 or so donors and added high-resolution HLA genotyping to investigate patterns of TCR occurrence. In a later genetic analysis, genome-wide SNP genotypes for about 55% of the roughly 700 donors were used, and that subset was treated as a discovery cohort. The study aimed to test whether signatures of past pathogen exposure could be identified by cataloging public T cell receptors. High-throughput TCR immunosequencing, statistical association of individual TCRs with disease status, and machine learning were combined to predict cytomegalovirus infection status. The number of typed donors differed by locus: 629-630 for A, B, C, DRB1 and DQB1; some 500 for DQA1; over 600 for DPA1; and approximately 450 for DPB1. Donor age, sex, ethnicity and CMV serostatus were compiled together with the repertoire data. Of the 398 genotyped donors, approximately 80% were placed in the genetic ancestry cluster associated with self-reported Caucasian donors. An early release covering about 600 HLA-typed donors comprised about 300 gigabases of sequencing data and roughly 86 million unique TCR sequences. The study used immunosequencing to profile the T cell repertoires of approximately 690 subjects and linked those repertoires to cytomegalovirus serostatus. On average, approximately 250,000 unique TCR beta nucleotide sequences were sequenced per donor among 398 genotyped donors of the cohort, with 15% to 20% of those sequences being non-productive. In an earlier analysis of over 550 of the donors, high-throughput TCR beta sequencing was used to judge whether each TCR beta V gene segment behaved as functional or pseudogenic. In the later analysis, no new phenotypic data were used to find candidate immune exposures; instead, reliance was placed on TCR beta sequences and their occurrence across donors. Study-level results and caveats: An association between a missense DCLRE1C variant and V-gene and J-gene trimming of TCR beta chains was found in a later genetic analysis and replicated in an independent cohort. A later analysis reported that several top co-occurrence clusters appeared linked to parvovirus B19, influenza, CMV and Epstein-Barr virus. An earlier analysis of approximately 600 of the donors showed that most TCR beta V segments appeared in productive rearrangements either about 90% or about 30% of the time, which broadly matched IMGT annotations. A later analysis found that HLA-associated TCR beta chains were more clonally expanded and had lower generation probabilities than equally common non-associated chains. The earlier analysis of about 600 of the donors excluded approximately 17 rarely observed V segments, including chromosome 9 orphons, because counts were too low. The classifier was reported to diagnose cytomegalovirus status with high specificity and sensitivity in both the original and validation cohorts. Most TCR sequences were seen in very few donors, while some public TCRs were found in many individuals. In a later analysis, 16,951 TCR beta sequences were associated with specific HLA alleles at a false discovery rate of 0.05. Because some donors lacked HLA typing at each locus, the association tests relied only on the typed subset. A later analysis found that most CMV-associated TCR beta chains appeared HLA-restricted, with HLA associations seemingly driven largely by CMV exposure. In vitro tests confirmed that a few of the cytomegalovirus-associated TCR beta chains recognize cytomegalovirus antigens. The study gave a list of over 150 TCR beta chains associated with cytomegalovirus. A cluster of highly shared sequence variants was judged likely to be a technical artifact of the sequencing pipeline. Correlated functional status among segregating V segments might reflect linkage disequilibrium, but an unknown experimental factor could not be ruled out. The cohort was sequenced for TCR beta chains only, and without alpha or paired-chain data the features that could be detected were limited. Assigning TCR associations to individual alleles was difficult when HLA alleles, especially DR and DQ, strongly co-occurred. Roughly uniform sequencing depth across donors was assumed in presence/absence analyses, although this assumption may not hold. In a later analysis, the rate of TCR association differed among HLA loci, with DRB1 alleles having the most associated TCRs and HLA-C alleles having the fewest. According to a later genetic analysis, donors in an Asian-associated ancestry cluster had fewer N-insertions in productive TCRs than the roughly 660-donor mean. Some IMGT-functional V segments, including TRBV6-2 and TRBV6-3, could not be told apart with the 87-base-pair reads, so those segments were excluded. A further reported finding was that TCR beta sequences accurately predicted the HLA-A and HLA-B alleles for most subjects in the first cohort. The authors suggested that the approach could potentially be extended to other disease states and immunological phenotypes. Immune exposure information for the cohort was limited to CMV serostatus.

The cohort comprised some 680 healthy bone marrow donors. All cohort members were sampled while nominally healthy, although unrecorded immune exposures were likely present. The donor was CMV seropositive and was included in the group of approximately 300 seropositive cohort members. Each donor provided a peripheral blood sample, and peripheral blood mononuclear cells were used for TCR beta sequencing. Genomic DNA was extracted from the blood cell samples with the Qiagen DNeasy Blood Extraction Kit. With respect to this clone: This clone's antigen is unknown. Base qualities are not at hand, and no much larger clone is one base apart.

Via the germline V gene, CDR1 is SNHLY and CDR2 FYNNEI. Including cysteine and phenylalanine, the CDR3 has 12 amino acids. Only CDR3 DNA is held: 36 bases, read in frame from base 1. The junction shows trimming of 7 bases on V and 6 bases on J, plus 10 bases between the germline ends. Library generation was performed with the immunoSEQ multiplex PCR assay. For the multiplex PCR, a mixture combining 60 forward primers for TCR Vbeta segments and 13 reverse primers for TCR Jbeta segments was used. The CDR3 region of rearranged TCR beta genes was amplified from genomic DNA by a multiplex PCR assay. Amplified TCR beta libraries were sequenced as 87-base-pair reads on the Illumina HiSeq System. Per the authors' processing: A later analysis tallied tens of millions of unique TCR beta chains across the 666 repertoires, and around 9.9 million of those chains were shared by two or more donors. Raw reads were error-corrected and collapsed into unique sequences with a nearest-neighbor algorithm that merged closely related sequences to remove PCR and sequencing errors. V, D and J gene segments were assigned by aligning CDR3 sequences to IMGT reference sequences. Each retained sequence needed at least a six-nucleotide match to both a V gene segment and a J gene segment. A rearrangement counted as productive if the CDR3 had no stop codons and remained in frame with V and J, and every other rearrangement counted as non-productive. Following IMGT convention, CDR3 was defined as the stretch from the second conserved V-encoded cysteine up to the conserved J-encoded phenylalanine. In an earlier analysis of more than 550 of the donors, sequences lacking an unambiguous match to a single V gene segment were excluded. In an earlier analysis of around 590 of the donors, a V segment was called functional when productive rearrangements were above 56.7%, and segregating when the standard deviation between donors exceeded 5%. A statistical classification framework was built to diagnose cytomegalovirus status from the catalog of TCR beta chain sequences. A later analysis assigned V and J genes by comparing TCR nucleotide sequences with IMGT/GENE-DB human TR gene sequences. Using the TCRdist pipeline, a later analysis assigned CDR3 sequences along with most-parsimonious VDJ recombination scenarios. In a later analysis, each TCR beta chain was defined by its CDR3 amino acid sequence together with its V-gene family, and reads lacking a unique V-gene family were excluded. In a later analysis, nearly 600 highly shared, low-generation-probability nucleotide sequences were removed to address suspected cross-contamination and a sequencing artifact. For each public chain, a later analysis derived a clonal expansion index from normalized ranks of inferred template counts within each repertoire. Generation probabilities in a later analysis came from a VDJ recombination model fitted to out-of-frame rearrangements, and those results were checked against IGoR. A later analysis scored TCR-TCR, TCR-HLA and TCR-CMV co-occurrence with hypergeometric tests, applying a repertoire-size bias correction to TCR pairs. A later analysis estimated false discovery rates by permuting HLA or CMV assignments 20 times. In a later analysis, co-occurring TCRs were grouped with DBSCAN, and TCRdist sequence similarity was added when clustering was performed within HLA-allele-positive subsets. Repertoires with fewer than 30,000 or more than 120,000 public chains were left out of co-occurrence clustering, as were five repertoires with anomalous nucleotide sharing. Imported from immuneACCESS, the table was reduced by TCRdb to in-frame sequences with V and J called. These copies leave out some clones; in studies compared against another copy, an unresolved V gene accounts for under half, and the cause of the remainder is not known. The V and J calls and clone size are taken from that table; D and trimming were inferred from the DNA. The sample records 150,000 or so clones, approximately 79% of which are singletons. 4.3% of the sample is in the top ten clones.

The sample was PBMCs. The sequence links TRBV2 to TRBJ2-1; TRBD1 might be the D gene, on 6 matching bases. The receptor was isolated from a man younger than 30 in good health and CMV-seropositive. In nucleotides, the sequence is TGTGCCAGCAATCCGGACAGCAATGAGCAGTTCTTC. Translated, it reads CASNPDSNEQFF.